The 22 T cell receptor beta chains presented below share a single source sample, sequenced in a study of cytomegalovirus exposure and HLA in healthy donors. The PCR employed 60 Vbeta primers together with 13 Jbeta primers. This table comes from immunoSEQ multiplex PCR, and its TCRdb copy is limited to in-frame clones, with some not included. The table lists some 54,000 clones, 73% of them singletons. The specimen sequenced was PBMCs. The receptors come from a man between 18 and 35 years old in good health and CMV-seronegative.

In this sample, this clone turned up a few times. The genes are TRBV5-4 and TRBJ2-7, with 7 bases aligning to TRBD2. The CDR3 is 16 amino acids. Trimming took 2 bases from V and 0 from J; bases not matched to a gene: 8. CDR1 is SGHNT, CDR2 YYREEE, per germline (reference sequence). CDR3 in amino acids: CASSLYASGSSYEQYF. CDR3 nucleotide sequence: TGTGCCAGCAGCTTATATGCTAGCGGAAGCTCCTACGAGCAGTACTTC.

The table lists this clone with a few counts. The chain has TRBV29-1 and TRBJ1-1, with D possibly matching TRBD1 (5 bases). The germline CDR1 and CDR2 sequences are SQVTM and ANQGSEA. V lost 4 bases and J 6 bases, leaving 15 bases between the germline ends. This CDR3 has 13 residues. CDR3 DNA: TGCAGCGTTGCCCCTGGGCAGGGCTCTGAAGCTTTCTTT. Its protein product is CSVAPGQGSEAFF.

The chain couples TRBV25-1 to TRBJ1-4; weak D call: TRBD1 (5 bases). Germline CDR1 MGHDK, CDR2 SYGVNS. The CDR3 loop spans 16 amino acids. V shed 7 bases and J shed 8 bases, with 23 bases lying between them. CDR3 protein: CASTPVGGILGEKLFF. The CDR3 DNA reads TGTGCCAGCACCCCTGTTGGGGGGATATTGGGGGAAAAACTGTTTTTT. Full variable domain (remainder filled in from reference TRBV25-1 and TRBJ1-4): EADIYQTPRYLVIGTGKKITLECSQTMGHDKMYWYQQDPGMELHLIHYSYGVNSTEKGDLSSESTVSRIRTEHFPLTLESARPSHTSQYLCASTPVGGILGEKLFFGSGTQLSVL.

J is TRBJ2-7 and V is TRBV6-5; D is perhaps TRBD1 (6 bases). The CDR3 runs to 14 residues. The V gene's germline CDR1 is MNHEY and CDR2 SVGAGI. V was clipped by 5 bases and J by 3 bases, with 14 bases between them. The CDR3 DNA reads as TGTGCCAGCAGTGAGGCGACAGGCGGCTACGAGCAGTACTTC. It yields the protein CASSEATGGYEQYF.

This clone showed up just once. This chain uses TRBV7-2 with TRBJ2-7; possibly TRBD2 for D (6 bases). Germline CDR1 is SGHTA and CDR2 is FQGNSA. The CDR3 totals 15 residues. The V end lost 4 bases, the J end lost 4 bases, and 17 bases lay between the germline ends. Here the CDR3 DNA reads TGTGCCAGCAGCTCCCCCCGACTAGGTCATTACGAGCAGTACTTC. This translates into CASSSPRLGHYEQYF.

This clone was recorded a few times. The chain recombines TRBV6-5 with TRBJ2-1, with 8 bases matching TRBD2. CDR3 length: 16 amino acids. In germline, CDR1 is MNHEY, CDR2 SVGAGI. V shed 1 base and J 7 bases; nucleotides not matched to a gene: 9. This chain's CDR3 is CASSYYYSGVVNEQFF. CDR3 DNA sequence: TGTGCCAGCAGTTACTACTATAGCGGGGTAGTTAATGAGCAGTTCTTC.

The chain couples TRBV7-2 to TRBJ2-3; 9 nucleotides agree with TRBD2. The junction had 10 bases not matched to a gene; V was cut back by 1 base and J by 8 bases. Germline CDR1 SGHTA, CDR2 FQGNSA. There are 16 residues in the CDR3. CDR3 in DNA: TGTGCCAGCAGCTTAGATAGCGGGAGTCTATACGGTACGCAGTATTTT. Translation gives CASSLDSGSLYGTQYF. The full variable domain, rest sourced from reference TRBV7-2 and TRBJ2-3, is GAGVSQSPSNKVTEKGKDVELRCDPISGHTALYWYRQSLGQGLEFLIYFQGNSAPDKSGLPSDRFSAERTGGSVSTLTIQRTQQEDSAVYLCASSLDSGSLYGTQYFGPGTRLTVL.

The genes are TRBV6-5 and TRBJ1-5, with unresolved D. CDR3 length: 13 amino acids. V gave up 5 bases and J gave up 4 bases, with 9 bases separating them. Germline V gives CDR1 MNHEY, CDR2 SVGAGI. The CDR3 DNA reads as TGTGCCAGCAGTGAAACTGAGAATCAGCCCCAGCATTTT. Translated, it gives CASSETENQPQHF.

The genes are TRBV7-2 and TRBJ2-5; D uncertain. Germline CDR1 SGHTA, CDR2 FQGNSA. The CDR3 contains 14 residues. The V end was cut by 3 bases, the J end by 0 bases, with 8 bases between. CDR3 DNA sequence: TGTGCCAGCAGCTTCGACTTGTACCAAGAGACCCAGTACTTC. It translates to CASSFDLYQETQYF. The variable domain in full, completed from reference TRBV7-2 and TRBJ2-5, reads GAGVSQSPSNKVTEKGKDVELRCDPISGHTALYWYRQSLGQGLEFLIYFQGNSAPDKSGLPSDRFSAERTGGSVSTLTIQRTQQEDSAVYLCASSFDLYQETQYFGPGTRLLVL.

The V gene is TRBV6-1, the J gene TRBJ2-7; TRBD2 might be the D (6 bases). CDR1 and CDR2 (germline): MNHNS, SASEGT. The CDR3 runs to 15 residues. Trimming shortened V by 3 bases and J by 2 bases, and 14 bases separated the two germline ends. This CDR3 reads CASSEWGSGPYEQYF. DNA of the CDR3: TGTGCCAGCAGTGAGTGGGGTAGCGGACCCTACGAGCAGTACTTC.

In this sample, this clone turned up once. The chain employs TRBV5-1 and TRBJ1-1; perhaps TRBD1 as D (5 bases). V was pared by 4 bases and J by 10 bases, with 17 bases between. Germline CDR1 SGHRS, CDR2 YFSETQ. The CDR3 runs to 13 residues. CDR3 sequence: CASSEERGTVAFF. CDR3 DNA: TGCGCCAGCAGCGAAGAAAGGGGCACGGTAGCTTTCTTT.

The V gene is TRBV2, the J gene TRBJ2-2; TRBD2 matches 7 bases. V gave up 1 base and J gave up 5 bases; unmatched junction bases: 16. This CDR3 has 19 amino acids. From germline, CDR1 is SNHLY and CDR2 FYNNEI. The CDR3 bases are TGTGCCAGCAGTGAAGGAAACCCGACTAGCCCGGAGGTAACCGGGGAGCTGTTTTTT. Its translation: CASSEGNPTSPEVTGELFF.

V and J are TRBV19 and TRBJ1-5; maybe TRBD1 (6 bases). The CDR3 loop spans 14 amino acids. The V gene's germline CDR1 is LNHDA and CDR2 SQIVND (reference sequence). With 2 bases removed from V and 11 bases from J, the gap between germline ends came to 16 bases. The CDR3 loop reads CASSINRALLAQHF. The CDR3 nucleotides are TGTGCCAGTAGTATAAACAGGGCCCTGTTGGCCCAGCATTTT.

J is TRBJ1-1 and V is TRBV6-5; no definite D call. V lost 0 bases to trimming and J lost 3 bases, with 11 bases between them. Germline-derived CDR1 and CDR2 are MNHEY and SVGAGI. This CDR3 is built from 15 residues. CDR3 loop: CASSYSEGPYTEAFF. CDR3 DNA: TGTGCCAGCAGTTACTCGGAGGGTCCGTACACTGAAGCTTTCTTT.

In its sample, this clone was seen a few times. The missing conserved phenylalanine or tryptophan at the end of this CDR3 makes a read error likely. It is unclear where the CDR3 begins or ends on the DNA, so no DNA is shown, and the CDR3 is as TCRdb lists it. The rearrangement uses TRBV6-1 and TRBJ2-7; the listed D gene, TRBD2, was not tested against the DNA. The CDR3 adds up to 13 amino acids, both ends counted. Per the germline V gene, CDR1 is MNHNS and CDR2 is SASEGT. This chain's CDR3 is CASRQTSAGYPSL.

This clone was counted between two and nine times. J is TRBJ1-6 and V is TRBV6-6; D is ambiguous. The CDR3 is 14 residues long. V lost 0 bases and J 10 bases, leaving 10 bases between the germline ends. CDR1 MNHNY and CDR2 SVGAGI come from the germline V gene (reference sequence). The CDR3 is CASSYSQEGSPLHF. DNA for the CDR3: TGTGCCAGCAGTTACTCACAAGAGGGATCACCCCTCCACTTT.

CDR3 DNA sequence: TGTGCCAGCAGCCCCCGGGGGACTAGCGATTACACAGATACGCAGTATTTT. Its protein is CASSPRGTSDYTDTQYF. The V gene is TRBV4-2, the J gene TRBJ2-3; TRBD2 agrees at 10 bases. V lost 4 bases to trimming and J lost 2 bases; unmatched junction nucleotides: 9. The germline V gene encodes CDR1 LGHNA and CDR2 YNFKEQ. The CDR3 extends over 17 amino acids.

V gene TRBV30 combines with J gene TRBJ2-1; no clear D gene. Germline V gene lookup returns CDR1 GTSNPN and CDR2 SVGIG (reference sequence). The CDR3 is 13 residues long. V was clipped by 0 bases and J by 5 bases, with 8 bases between them. The CDR3 here is CAWSVGIHNEQFF. The CDR3 region has the DNA TGTGCCTGGAGTGTGGGCATCCACAATGAGCAGTTCTTC.

The genes are TRBV7-8 and TRBJ2-4, with 13 bases lining up with TRBD2. After removal of 3 bases from V and 6 bases from J, the junction contained 5 bases not matched to a gene. Per the germline V gene, CDR1 is SGHVS and CDR2 is FQNEAQ. The CDR3 spans 16 residues. The CDR3 loop is CASSFGLAGAGNIQYF. As DNA, the CDR3 is TGTGCCAGCAGCTTCGGACTAGCGGGGGCGGGAAACATTCAGTACTTC.

The chain couples TRBV5-1 to TRBJ1-1, with 7 bases identical to TRBD1. The CDR3 sequence is 13 residues long. Germline trimming cut 4 bases from V and 4 bases from J; bases unmatched to any gene: 4. The germline CDR1 and CDR2 sequences are SGHRS and YFSETQ. The CDR3 nucleotides are TGCGCCAGCAGCCTTGACAGGGCCACTGAAGCTTTCTTT. Translating gives CASSLDRATEAFF. The full variable domain, rest sourced from reference TRBV5-1 and TRBJ1-1, is KAGVTQTPRYLIKTRGQQVTLSCSPISGHRSVSWYQQTPGQGLQFLFEYFSETQRNKGNFPGRFSGRQFSNSRSEMNVSTLELGDSALYLCASSLDRATEAFFGQGTRLTVV.

This chain links TRBV28 with TRBJ1-5; 8 bases match TRBD1. The CDR3 totals 15 residues. J lost 7 bases, V lost 5 bases, and 10 bases had no gene match. Germline V lookup: CDR1 MDHEN, CDR2 SYDVKM. The CDR3 sequence: CASSPQTGVGQPQHF. The CDR3 DNA reads as TGTGCCAGCAGTCCCCAGACAGGGGTAGGGCAGCCCCAGCATTTT.

About this clone: One end of the junction does not line up with germline, which may come from a read error. The V call is TRBV7-7, the J call TRBJ2-5, with 12 bases aligning to TRBD2. The germline CDR1 and CDR2 sequences are SSHAT and FNYEAQ (reference sequence). CDR3 size: 15 residues. The CDR3 protein is CASSSTSGSSGTQYF. The CDR3 DNA sequence: TGTGCTAGCAGTTCGACTAGCGGGAGTTCAGGGACCCAGTACTTC.